This T cell receptor beta chain was documented in a study of neoadjuvant anti-PD-1 for oral cavity cancer. Measured with immunoSEQ multiplex PCR; TCRdb has only the in-frame clones, and not every one. The sample yields tens of thousands of clones, around 82% seen once. The CDR3 runs to 15 residues. CDR1 is SGDLS, CDR2 YYNGEE, per germline. The V end lost 0 bases, the J end lost 5 bases, and 15 bases lay between the germline ends. The sample here was PBMCs, taken before nivolumab (anti-PD-1) treatment. The chain carries TRBV9 and TRBJ2-7; D is ambiguous. The receptor was derived from a person between 35 and 79 years old with oral cavity squamous cell carcinoma. The CDR3 spells CASSVGLGVSNEQYF. In nucleotides, the CDR3 is TGTGCCAGCAGCGTAGGGCTCGGCGTCTCAAACGAGCAGTACTTC.